A selection of T cell receptor beta chains follows, all from one sample in a study of CD8 T cells in Susac syndrome. One entry per CDR3 protein results from TCRdb running MiXCR on the immunoSEQ multiplex PCR reads. Of about 140,000 distinct CDR3 sequences listed, 94% are singletons. Sequences were obtained from CD8+ T cells from PBMCs. Source of these receptors: a human donor in good health. The CDR3 runs from the conserved cysteine through the conserved F or W. D genes are given only for firm matches. Where a row states a size, it is once, few, many or the class of an expanded clone; other rows omit it.

clone_size	d_call	v_call	j_call	cdr3_nt	cdr3_aa
few	TRBD1	TRBV29-1	TRBJ1-2	TGCAGCGGGGTAGGAGGGGGCGACTATGGCTACACCTTC	CSGVGGGDYGYTF
-	-	TRBV27	TRBJ2-1	TGTGCCAGCAGTTTATCGTTTCTTCATGAGCAGTTCTTC	CASSLSFLHEQFF
once	-	TRBV7-8	TRBJ1-5	TGTGCCAGCAGCCAAGATGCTGGTCAGCCCCAGCATTTT	CASSQDAGQPQHF
-	-	TRBV27	TRBJ1-1	TGTGCCAGCAGTTTAAATTCAGGGACTGAAGCTTTCTTT	CASSLNSGTEAFF
-	-	TRBV9	TRBJ2-1	TGTGCCAGCAGCGTAGAGGGTATCTTTAGGGATGAGCAGTTCTTC	CASSVEGIFRDEQFF
once	-	TRBV29-1	TRBJ2-7	TGCAGCGTTGGGACAGAGTACGAGCAGTACTTC	CSVGTEYEQYF
-	-	TRBV6-5	TRBJ2-7	TGTGCCAGCACTTTCGGCCCGGCGAGTACCTACGAGCAGTACTTC	CASTFGPASTYEQYF
-	TRBD2	TRBV4-1	TRBJ2-3	TGCGCCAGCAGACTAGCGGGGCACACAGATACGCAGTATTTT	CASRLAGHTDTQYF
-	TRBD2	TRBV11-2	TRBJ2-3	TGTGCCAGCAGCTTACCAGGGACTAGCGTCGCCACAGATACGCAGTATTTT	CASSLPGTSVATDTQYF
-	-	TRBV6-2/TRBV6-3	TRBJ2-1	TGTGCCAGCAGTTACTCTGGGACAAACAATGAGCAGTTCTTC	CASSYSGTNNEQFF
-	-	TRBV19	TRBJ2-7	TGTGCCAGTGGTCCCCACTCCGAGCAGTACTTC	CASGPHSEQYF
-	-	TRBV24-1	TRBJ2-1	TGTGCCACCAGTGACCCAAGGACAGCTACCTACAATGAGCAGTTCTTC	CATSDPRTATYNEQFF
-	-	TRBV9	TRBJ2-1	TGTGCCAGCAGCCCCTCATCCCACTCCTACAATGAGCAGTTCTTC	CASSPSSHSYNEQFF
-	TRBD2	TRBV6-2/TRBV6-3	TRBJ2-1	TGTGCCCACGGGCTAGCGGGAGGCGATGAGCAGTTCTTC	CAHGLAGGDEQFF
-	-	TRBV7-2	TRBJ2-1	TGTGCCAGCAGCCCAACTGTTCACGGATGGGACAATGAGCAGTTCTTC	CASSPTVHGWDNEQFF
-	TRBD2	TRBV27	TRBJ2-7	TGTGCCAGCAGTTCTTGGGGGGGATACGAGCAGTACTTC	CASSSWGGYEQYF
-	TRBD2	TRBV4-1	TRBJ2-1	TGCGCCAGCACCCAGACTAGCGGGAGTGAAAATGAGCAGTTCTTC	CASTQTSGSENEQFF
-	-	TRBV29-1	TRBJ2-7	TGCAGCGTTGATGGAACGGGAGAGTACGAGCAGTACTTC	CSVDGTGEYEQYF
-	-	TRBV29-1	TRBJ1-2	TGCAGCGTTGGAGCAGGGGCTGGCTACACCTTC	CSVGAGAGYTF
once	-	TRBV3-1	TRBJ1-5	TGTGCCAGCAGCCAAGATTCCCCGGGGAATGGCAATCAGCCCCAGCATTTT	CASSQDSPGNGNQPQHF
-	-	TRBV29-1	TRBJ2-7	TGCAGCGCTGAAGACGGCGGATCCTACGAGCAGTACTTC	CSAEDGGSYEQYF
few	-	TRBV9	TRBJ1-4	TGTGCCAGCAGCGTTGGGACGGCAACTAATGAAAAACTGTTTTTT	CASSVGTATNEKLFF
-	-	TRBV5-4	TRBJ2-2	TGTGCCAGCGGGCCCCCGAACACCGGGGAGCTGTTTTTT	CASGPPNTGELFF
-	TRBD1	TRBV27	TRBJ1-5	TGTGCCAGCAGTTTTACCCGGACAGGGTTAGGAAATCAGCCCCAGCATTTT	CASSFTRTGLGNQPQHF
-	-	TRBV20-1	TRBJ2-7	TGCGGTGCTTTCGACGGATTGTCCTACGAGCAGTACTTC	CGAFDGLSYEQYF
-	TRBD1	TRBV29-1	TRBJ1-2	TGCAGCGTGAACGACAGGGACTTGTTTGGCTACACCTTC	CSVNDRDLFGYTF
-	-	TRBV6-2/TRBV6-3	TRBJ2-7	TGTGCCAGCAGTTACGGCCGCTACGAGCAGTACTTC	CASSYGRYEQYF
-	-	TRBV9	TRBJ1-1	TGTGCCAGCAGCGTAGGGGAGAACACTGAAGCTTTCTTT	CASSVGENTEAFF
once	TRBD2	TRBV27	TRBJ2-1	TGTGCCAGCAGTGGCCAACTAGCGGCCAATGAGCAGTTCTTC	CASSGQLAANEQFF
-	TRBD1	TRBV15	TRBJ2-1	TGTGCCACCAGCAGAGATAGGGACAGGAGTAATGAGCAGTTCTTC	CATSRDRDRSNEQFF
-	TRBD1	TRBV20-1	TRBJ1-2	TGCAGTGCCCGGACAGGCTATGGCTACACCTTC	CSARTGYGYTF
-	TRBD2	TRBV29-1	TRBJ2-5	TGCAGCGTTGAAGATCTTCAGCTACTAGCGGGATTCCAAGAGACCCAGTACTTC	CSVEDLQLLAGFQETQYF
-	-	TRBV25-1	TRBJ2-5	TGTGCCAGCAGTGAACCTGGGGAGACCCAGTACTTC	CASSEPGETQYF
-	-	TRBV13	TRBJ2-7	TGTGCCAGCAGCTTAGCGGGGACCCACGAGCAGTACTTC	CASSLAGTHEQYF
-	-	TRBV27	TRBJ2-7	TGTGCCAGCAGTTTCTCCCCTGAAGTCTACGAGCAGTACTTC	CASSFSPEVYEQYF
-	TRBD2	TRBV9	TRBJ2-7	TGTGCCAGCAGCGTATGGAGCGGGAACCGCGAGCAGTACTTC	CASSVWSGNREQYF
-	TRBD2	TRBV27	TRBJ2-3	TGTGCCAGCAGCCCACTTGGACTAGCGGGAGTTGCAGATACGCAGTATTTT	CASSPLGLAGVADTQYF
-	-	TRBV20-1	TRBJ2-1	TGCAGTGCTAGAGAAAAGTACAATGAGCAGTTCTTC	CSAREKYNEQFF
-	TRBD2	TRBV25-1	TRBJ2-2	TGTGCCAGCAGTATGGGACTAGCTACCGGGGAGCTGTTTTTT	CASSMGLATGELFF
-	-	TRBV27	TRBJ2-7	TGTGCCAGCAGGCTGGGGATGCTGTCCGACGAGCAGTACTTC	CASRLGMLSDEQYF
-	-	TRBV25-1	TRBJ2-6	TGTGCCAGCAGTGAGGGTTATGGGGCCAACGTCCTGACTTTC	CASSEGYGANVLTF
-	TRBD2	TRBV6-2/TRBV6-3	TRBJ2-7	TGTGCCAGCAGTTACGTGGCGGGAGATAGCGAGCAGTACTTC	CASSYVAGDSEQYF
-	TRBD1	TRBV14	TRBJ2-7	TGTGCCAGCAGCCTTCCGGCCGGGACAGGGGCCTACGAGCAGTACTTC	CASSLPAGTGAYEQYF
-	TRBD1	TRBV7-9	TRBJ2-1	TGTGCCAGCAGCTCCCCGGACAGGGTTGATGAGCAGTTCTTC	CASSSPDRVDEQFF
-	TRBD2	TRBV30	TRBJ2-1	TGTGCCTGGAGTCCTTGGGATAGCGGGAGTATCAGGGATGAGCAGTTCTTC	CAWSPWDSGSIRDEQFF
-	-	TRBV28	TRBJ2-7	TGTGCCAGCAGCTGGAGTAGATCCTACGAGCAGTACTTC	CASSWSRSYEQYF
few	-	TRBV13	TRBJ2-6	TGTGCCAGCAGCTTAGGAGGGTCTGGGGCCAACGTCCTGACTTTC	CASSLGGSGANVLTF
-	-	TRBV3-1	TRBJ1-2	TGTGCCAGCAGCCAAGAACCGGGAGGGTATGGCTACACCTTC	CASSQEPGGYGYTF
-	TRBD1	TRBV7-3	TRBJ2-5	TGTGCCAGCAGCCCATCTACAGGGGGCGGTTTGTTCCAGTACTTC	CASSPSTGGGLFQYF
once	TRBD2	TRBV5-4	TRBJ2-7	TGTGCCAGCAGACGGCGGGAGTTCGACGAGCAGTACTTC	CASRRREFDEQYF
-	TRBD2	TRBV7-6	TRBJ2-7	TGTGCCAGCAGCTTAGTCCGGGAGGGCGGCGAGCAGTACTTC	CASSLVREGGEQYF
-	TRBD2	TRBV27	TRBJ2-5	TGTGCCAGCAGGGGACTAGCAGGAGGGGGGTACCAAGAGACCCAGTACTTC	CASRGLAGGGYQETQYF
-	-	TRBV2	TRBJ2-1	TGTGCCAGCAGTGATCAGTACAATGAGCAGTTCTTC	CASSDQYNEQFF
-	TRBD1	TRBV7-3	TRBJ2-5	TGTGCCAGCAGCATGACAGGGGGCGCGGAGACCCAGTACTTC	CASSMTGGAETQYF
-	-	TRBV18	TRBJ2-6	TGTGCCAGCTCACCTTTAATGGGGGAGTCTGGGGCCAACGTCCTGACTTTC	CASSPLMGESGANVLTF
-	TRBD1	TRBV5-6	TRBJ2-7	TGTGCCAGCAGCGTCGGACAGGGGGAAGAGCAGTACTTC	CASSVGQGEEQYF
-	-	TRBV13	TRBJ2-7	TGTGCCAGCAGCTTAACCGGGAGAGGCGAGCAGTACTTC	CASSLTGRGEQYF